This T cell receptor (beta chain) is from a study of T cells in Graves' hyperthyroidism and ophthalmopathy. RNA transcripts provided the source from which TCR beta CDR3 regions were amplified. First-round RT-PCR targeting the TCR CDR3 was performed with the HTBI primer set. TCRdb recomputed calls from the multiplex PCR reads with MiXCR, one row per CDR3 protein. The sample has hundreds of thousands of distinct CDR3 sequences, about 15% seen once. The germline V gene has CDR1 SGHTA and CDR2 FQGTGA. The CDR3 contains 15 residues. With V trimmed by 5 bases and J by 1 base, 6 bases remained unmatched. The chain employs TRBV7-3 and TRBJ2-3; 7 bases match TRBD2. The TCR originated in a woman between 18 and 30 years old with Graves' hyperthyroidism. The specimen was blood. The CDR3 DNA sequence: TGTGCCAGCAGCCCCCAGGGAGGGGGCACAGATACGCAGTATTTT. This encodes CASSPQGGGTDTQYF.